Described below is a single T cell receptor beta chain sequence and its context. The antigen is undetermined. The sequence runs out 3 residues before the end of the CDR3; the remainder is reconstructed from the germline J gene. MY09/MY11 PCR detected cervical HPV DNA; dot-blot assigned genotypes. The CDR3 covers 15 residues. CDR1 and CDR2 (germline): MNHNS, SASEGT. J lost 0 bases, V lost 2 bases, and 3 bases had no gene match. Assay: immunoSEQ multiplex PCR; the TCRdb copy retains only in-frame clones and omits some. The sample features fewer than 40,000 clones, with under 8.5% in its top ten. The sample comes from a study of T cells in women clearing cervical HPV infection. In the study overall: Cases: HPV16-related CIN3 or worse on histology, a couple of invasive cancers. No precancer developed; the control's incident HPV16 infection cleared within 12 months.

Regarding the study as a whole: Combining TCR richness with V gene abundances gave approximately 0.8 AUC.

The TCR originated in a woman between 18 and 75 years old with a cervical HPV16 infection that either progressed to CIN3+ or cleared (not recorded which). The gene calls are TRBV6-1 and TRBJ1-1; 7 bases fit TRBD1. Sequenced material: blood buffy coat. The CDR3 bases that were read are TGTGCCAGCAGTGAACAGGGGACAGTGAACACTGAA. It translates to CASSEQGTVNTE. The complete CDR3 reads CASSEQGTVNTEAFF.